Listed below are T cell receptor beta chains from one sample, sequenced in a study of blood T cell repertoires in COVID-19. Only in-frame clones appear in the TCRdb table, and some are missing; sequencing was by immunoSEQ multiplex PCR. The sample lists about 480,000 clones, around 89% seen once, with around 4.5% in the top ten. The sample was peripheral blood. The source of these receptors is a woman aged 25 to 45 with acute or convalescent COVID-19. CDR3s include the opening cysteine and the closing phenylalanine or tryptophan. Fields, in order: clone size, J gene, D gene, V gene, CDR3 DNA, CDR3 protein. The D gene is left open where the match is weak. Not all rows give a size; the values are once, few, many and, for expanded clones, a class.

>.|TRBJ2-5|.|TRBV11-2
TGTGCCAGCAGCCTAGGGGCAGAGACCCAGTACTTC
CASSLGAETQYF
>once|TRBJ2-5|.|TRBV11-2
TGTGCCAGCAGCCCCCGGGAGACCCAGTACTTC
CASSPRETQYF
>.|TRBJ2-7|.|TRBV6-1
TGTGCCAGCAGTGAAATTGGCGGAAGCTCCTACGAGCAGTACTTC
CASSEIGGSSYEQYF
>.|TRBJ1-5|.|TRBV28
TGTGCCAGCAGTTTCCATTCGGGGAGGAGCAATCAGCCCCAGCATTTT
CASSFHSGRSNQPQHF
>.|TRBJ2-7|TRBD1|TRBV7-9
TGTGCCAGCAGCTCCCCCGGGACAGGACACTACGAGCAGTACTTC
CASSSPGTGHYEQYF
>.|TRBJ1-1|.|TRBV19
TGTGCCAGTAGTCCAGGGAACACTGAAGCTTTCTTT
CASSPGNTEAFF
>.|TRBJ2-3|TRBD1|TRBV7-2
TGTGCCAGCAGCTCCCGGACAGGGAAGATCTATTTT
CASSSRTGKIYF
>.|TRBJ1-5|.|TRBV5-3
TGTGCCAGAAGCTTGGCGGGGGAGAGCAATCAGCCCCAGCATTTT
CARSLAGESNQPQHF
>few|TRBJ2-7|TRBD2|TRBV6-5
TGTGCCAGCAGTTTAGCGGGGGGCTACGAGCAGTACTTC
CASSLAGGYEQYF
>.|TRBJ2-1|TRBD2|TRBV5-4
TGTGCCAGCAGCTTGCCCAGCGGGGGGGACAATGAGCAGTTCTTC
CASSLPSGGDNEQFF
>.|TRBJ1-2|TRBD1|TRBV5-1
TGCGCCAGCAGCTTGGGGGACAGGAACGGTGCCTATGGCTACACCTTC
CASSLGDRNGAYGYTF
>once|TRBJ2-3|.|TRBV7-3
TGTGCCAGCAGCTGGGGCTTCGATAGCACAGATACGCAGTATTTT
CASSWGFDSTDTQYF
>.|TRBJ2-7|.|TRBV11-2
TGTGCCAGCAGCTTACCGGGGGCCTACGAGCAGTACTTC
CASSLPGAYEQYF
>.|TRBJ1-4|TRBD1|TRBV10-3
TGTGCCATCAGTGAGGAAAAGCCCGGGACAGGTTCTGAAAAACTGTTTTTT
CAISEEKPGTGSEKLFF
>once|TRBJ2-5|.|TRBV5-8
TGTGCCAGTCGCCAAGAGACCCAGTACTTC
CASRQETQYF
>.|TRBJ1-2|TRBD1|TRBV20-1
TGCAGCCTATACACAGGGGAGGTTCCCACCTTC
CSLYTGEVPTF
>once|TRBJ1-1|.|TRBV3-1/TRBV3-2
TGTGCCAGCAGCCCCCTAGGGGTGCAGATGAACACTGAAGCTTTCTTT
CASSPLGVQMNTEAFF
>.|TRBJ2-4|.|TRBV11-2
TGTGCCAGCAGCCCCGCGGTAGCCAAAAACATTCAGTACTTC
CASSPAVAKNIQYF
>.|TRBJ2-2|.|TRBV16
TGTGCCAGCAGCCGTGACAGTTATAATACCGGGGAGCTGTTTTTT
CASSRDSYNTGELFF
>.|TRBJ2-7|TRBD1|TRBV5-6
TGTGCCAGCAGCTTGGGGGCGGGTAGGGGGCGATTGGTCGAGCAGTACTTC
CASSLGAGRGRLVEQYF
>.|TRBJ1-5|.|TRBV20-1
TGCAGTGCTAGTAAAGGAGGCAATCAGCCCCAGCATTTT
CSASKGGNQPQHF
>.|TRBJ1-6|TRBD1|TRBV25-1
TGTGCCAGCAGTGAATTCGGGACAGGAGAGTCACCCCTCCACTTT
CASSEFGTGESPLHF